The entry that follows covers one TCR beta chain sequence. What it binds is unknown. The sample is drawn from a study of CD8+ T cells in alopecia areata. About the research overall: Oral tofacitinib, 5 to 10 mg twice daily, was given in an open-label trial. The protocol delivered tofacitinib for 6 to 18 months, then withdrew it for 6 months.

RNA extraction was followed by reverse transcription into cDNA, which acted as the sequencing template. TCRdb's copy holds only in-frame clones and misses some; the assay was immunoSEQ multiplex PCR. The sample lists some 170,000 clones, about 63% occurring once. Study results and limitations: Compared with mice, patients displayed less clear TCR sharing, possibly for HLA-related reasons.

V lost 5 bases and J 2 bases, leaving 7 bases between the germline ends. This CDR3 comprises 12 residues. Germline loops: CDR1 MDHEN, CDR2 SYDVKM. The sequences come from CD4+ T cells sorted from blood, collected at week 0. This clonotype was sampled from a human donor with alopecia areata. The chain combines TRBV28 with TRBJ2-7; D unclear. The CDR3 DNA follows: TGTGCCAGCAGTGAACTGGCCTACGAGCAGTACTTC. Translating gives CASSELAYEQYF.